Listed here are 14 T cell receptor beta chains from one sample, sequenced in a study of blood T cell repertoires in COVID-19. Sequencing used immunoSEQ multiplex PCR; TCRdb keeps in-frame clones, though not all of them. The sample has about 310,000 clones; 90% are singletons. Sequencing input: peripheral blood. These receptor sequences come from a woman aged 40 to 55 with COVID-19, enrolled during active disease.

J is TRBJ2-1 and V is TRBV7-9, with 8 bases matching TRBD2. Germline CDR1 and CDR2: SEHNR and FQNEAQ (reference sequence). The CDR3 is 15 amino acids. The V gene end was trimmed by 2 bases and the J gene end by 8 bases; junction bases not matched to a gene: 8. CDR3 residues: CASSLYRGGPDEQFF. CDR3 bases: TGTGCCAGCAGCTTATACCGGGGGGGCCCCGATGAGCAGTTCTTC.

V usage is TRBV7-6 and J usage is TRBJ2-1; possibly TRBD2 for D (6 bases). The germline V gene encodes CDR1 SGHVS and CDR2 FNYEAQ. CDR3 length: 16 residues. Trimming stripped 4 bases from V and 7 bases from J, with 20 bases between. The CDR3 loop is CASSSLSGTPLNEQFF. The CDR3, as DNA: TGTGCCAGCAGCTCCCTGTCTGGGACTCCCCTAAATGAGCAGTTCTTC.

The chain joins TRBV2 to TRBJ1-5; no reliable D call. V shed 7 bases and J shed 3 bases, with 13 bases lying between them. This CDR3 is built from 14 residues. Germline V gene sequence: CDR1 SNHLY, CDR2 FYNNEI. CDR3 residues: CASKERPTNQPQHF. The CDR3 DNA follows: TGTGCCAGCAAGGAGAGACCGACCAATCAGCCCCAGCATTTT. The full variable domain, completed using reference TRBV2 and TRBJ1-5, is EPEVTQTPSHQVTQMGQEVILRCVPISNHLYFYWYRQILGQKVEFLVSFYNNEISEKSEIFDDQFSVERPDGSNFTLKIRSTKLEDSAMYFCASKERPTNQPQHFGDGTRLSIL.

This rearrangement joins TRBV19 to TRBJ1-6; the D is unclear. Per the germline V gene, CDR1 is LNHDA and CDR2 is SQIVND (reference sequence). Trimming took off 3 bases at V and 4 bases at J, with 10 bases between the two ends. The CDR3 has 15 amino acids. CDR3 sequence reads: CASSINIDYNSPLHF. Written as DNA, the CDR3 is TGTGCCAGTAGTATTAATATAGATTATAATTCACCCCTCCACTTT.

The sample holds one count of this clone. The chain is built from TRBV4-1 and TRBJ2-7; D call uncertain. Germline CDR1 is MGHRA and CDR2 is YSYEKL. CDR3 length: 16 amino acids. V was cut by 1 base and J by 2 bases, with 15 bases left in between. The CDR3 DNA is TGCGCCAGCAGCCAAGTTAGCTGGGTGGAGCCCTACGAGCAGTACTTC. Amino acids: CASSQVSWVEPYEQYF.

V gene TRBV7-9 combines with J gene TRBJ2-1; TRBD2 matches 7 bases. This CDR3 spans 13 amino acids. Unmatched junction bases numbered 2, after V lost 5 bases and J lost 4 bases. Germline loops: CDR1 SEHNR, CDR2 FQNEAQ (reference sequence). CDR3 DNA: TGTGCCAGCAGCGGGGAGGGGTACAATGAGCAGTTCTTC. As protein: CASSGEGYNEQFF.

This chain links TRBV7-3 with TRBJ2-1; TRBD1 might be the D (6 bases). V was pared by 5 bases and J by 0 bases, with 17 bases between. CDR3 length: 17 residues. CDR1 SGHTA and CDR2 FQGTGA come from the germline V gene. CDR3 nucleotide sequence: TGTGCCAGCAGCCTCCTCCCGGGACACAACTCCTACAATGAGCAGTTCTTC. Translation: CASSLLPGHNSYNEQFF.

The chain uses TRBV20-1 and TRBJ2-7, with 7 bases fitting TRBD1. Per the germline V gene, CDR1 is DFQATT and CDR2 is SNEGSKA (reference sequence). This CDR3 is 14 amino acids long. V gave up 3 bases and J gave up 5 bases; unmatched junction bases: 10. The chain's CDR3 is CSASNLGRGNEQYF. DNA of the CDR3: TGCAGTGCTAGTAATCTGGGCAGGGGGAACGAGCAGTACTTC.

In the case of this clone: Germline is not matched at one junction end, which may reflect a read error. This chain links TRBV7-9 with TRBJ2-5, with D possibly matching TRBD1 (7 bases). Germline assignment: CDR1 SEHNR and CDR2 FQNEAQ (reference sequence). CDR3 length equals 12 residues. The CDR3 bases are TGTGCCAGCAGCTTAAGAGGAGGGGGCGGGAACTTC. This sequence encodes CASSLRGGGGNF.

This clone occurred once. Here the CDR3 DNA reads TGCAGCGTCCCGGGACAGAGAATGAACACTGAAGCTTTCTTT. Amino acid sequence: CSVPGQRMNTEAFF. The V gene is TRBV29-1, the J gene TRBJ1-1; 7 nucleotides match TRBD1. Germline V gene data show CDR1 as SQVTM and CDR2 as ANQGSEA. The CDR3 totals 14 residues. The J segment lost 0 bases and the V segment lost 6 bases, leaving 7 bases of the junction unmatched.

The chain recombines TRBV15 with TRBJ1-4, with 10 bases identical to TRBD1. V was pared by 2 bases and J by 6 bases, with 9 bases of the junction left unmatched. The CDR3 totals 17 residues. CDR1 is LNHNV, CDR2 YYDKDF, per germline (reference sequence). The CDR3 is CATSRSGQGGAHEKLFF. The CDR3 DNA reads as TGTGCCACCAGCAGATCAGGACAGGGGGGGGCCCATGAAAAACTGTTTTTT. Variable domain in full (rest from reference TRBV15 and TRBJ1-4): DAMVIQNPRYQVTQFGKPVTLSCSQTLNHNVMYWYQQKSSQAPKLLFHYYDKDFNNEADTPDNFQSRRPNTSFCFLDIRSPGLGDTAMYLCATSRSGQGGAHEKLFFGSGTQLSVL.

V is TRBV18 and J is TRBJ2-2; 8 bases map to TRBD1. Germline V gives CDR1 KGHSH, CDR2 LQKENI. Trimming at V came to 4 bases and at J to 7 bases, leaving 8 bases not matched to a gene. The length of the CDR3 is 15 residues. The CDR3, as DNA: TGTGCCAGCTCACAATCCCGACAGGGGATCGGGGAGCTGTTTTTT. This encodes CASSQSRQGIGELFF.

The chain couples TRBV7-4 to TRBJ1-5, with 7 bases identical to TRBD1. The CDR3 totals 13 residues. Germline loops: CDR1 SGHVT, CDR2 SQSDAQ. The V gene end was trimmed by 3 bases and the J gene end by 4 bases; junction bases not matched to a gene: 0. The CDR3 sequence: CASSFRGNQPQHF. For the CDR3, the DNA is TGTGCCAGCAGCTTCAGGGGGAATCAGCCCCAGCATTTT.

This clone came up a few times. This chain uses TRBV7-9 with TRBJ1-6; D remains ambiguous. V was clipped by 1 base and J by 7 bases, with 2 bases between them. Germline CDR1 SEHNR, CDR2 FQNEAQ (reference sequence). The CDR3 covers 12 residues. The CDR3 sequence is CASSLVNSPLHF. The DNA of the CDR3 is TGTGCCAGCAGCTTAGTAAATTCACCCCTCCACTTT.